This T cell receptor (beta chain) was found in a study of blood T cell repertoires in COVID-19. This CDR3 spans 14 amino acids. Looked up from germline, CDR1 is SGHNT and CDR2 is YYREEE (reference sequence). Trimming removed 4 bases at V and 4 bases at J, with 14 bases between. Method: immunoSEQ multiplex PCR; TCRdb's copy keeps in-frame clones and lacks some. The data show hundreds of thousands of clones, around four fifths seen once. The TCR comes from a man older than 75 with acute or convalescent COVID-19. Source material: peripheral blood. The chain has TRBV5-4 and TRBJ2-5, with D possibly TRBD2 on 5 matching bases. This chain's CDR3 is CASSGLLGAETQYF. The DNA for the CDR3 is TGTGCCAGCAGCGGACTTCTGGGTGCAGAGACCCAGTACTTC.